This TCR beta chain was observed in a study of human versus mouse CDR3 diversity and MHC coevolution. Sorting isolated naive CD4 T cells lacking CD45RO and expressing CD62L. Profiled with immunoSEQ multiplex PCR; TCRdb holds only in-frame clones, not every one. The table shows over 60,000 clones, with about 90% occurring only once. For this clone: Its antigen is unidentified.

Study conclusions and caveats: Most of the three human donors had the lowest clonal inequality.

The germline V gene has CDR1 MNHEY and CDR2 SMNVEV (reference sequence). Trimming took 6 bases from V and 4 from J; bases not matched to a gene: 7. The CDR3 length is 15 residues. The rearrangement uses TRBV27 and TRBJ2-1; the match to TRBD1 covers 9 bases. The sequenced material came from naive CD4+ T cells from blood. As for subset: CD45RO-negative CD62L-positive naive CD4 T cells. The sequence came from a person aged 25 to 75 in good health. The CDR3 loop is CASRLRDRVYNEQFF. The CDR3 nucleotides read TGTGCCAGCAGGCTCCGGGACAGGGTGTACAATGAGCAGTTCTTC.